These 21 T cell receptor beta chains originate from one sample sequenced in a study of response to subunit inactivated influenza vaccine. TCRdb reanalysed the RT-PCR reads using MiXCR and keeps one entry per CDR3 protein. Counted here are about 540,000 distinct CDR3 sequences, around a quarter occurring once; the ten biggest clones make up 2.5% to 3%. Separately, the same data were catalogued under a study of T cells expressing NK-cell markers. In that study: UMI-tagged 5'RACE template switching yielded the TCR beta cDNA.

This specimen consisted of CD4+ T cells sorted from PBMCs, obtained 12 days after vaccination. These receptors were collected from a man aged 45-65 years who received an inactivated influenza vaccine.

The genes are TRBV7-2 and TRBJ2-3; no firm D call. Trimming took 7 bases from V and 3 from J, leaving 8 bases between them. Germline V CDR1 and CDR2: SGHTA, FQGNSA. The CDR3 runs to 12 residues. The CDR3 reads CASNTITDTQYF. In nucleotides, the CDR3 is TGTGCCAGCAACACCATTACAGATACGCAGTATTTT.

The CDR3 protein is CASSESRGKQETQYF. In DNA, the CDR3 is TGTGCCAGCAGTGAATCCAGGGGGAAACAAGAGACCCAGTACTTC. V is TRBV6-1 and J is TRBJ2-5; TRBD1 matches at 7 bases. V lost 2 bases, J lost 2 bases, and 5 bases stayed unmatched. This CDR3 region has 15 residues. Germline CDR1 reads MNHNS; CDR2 reads SASEGT.

This chain uses TRBV28 with TRBJ1-2; no clear D gene. V lost 4 bases and J lost 4, with 19 bases in between. The CDR3 is 16 amino acids. The V gene's germline CDR1 is MDHEN and CDR2 SYDVKM. The chain's CDR3 is CASSSSPGRATYGYTF. CDR3 coding DNA: TGTGCCAGCAGTTCCTCGCCGGGTCGGGCTACCTATGGCTACACCTTC.

The CDR3 DNA reads as TGTGCCAGCAGCCCCCAAGTTATCGGGACAGATACGCAGTATTTT. The encoded protein is CASSPQVIGTDTQYF. The rearrangement uses TRBV7-2 and TRBJ2-3, with D hard to call. The germline gives CDR1 SGHTA, CDR2 FQGNSA. With 5 bases removed from V and 3 bases from J, the gap between germline ends came to 15 bases. CDR3 length: 15 amino acids.

V and J are TRBV27 and TRBJ2-7, with 8 nucleotides matching TRBD1. J lost 0 bases, V lost 5 bases, and 6 bases had no gene match. Germline loops: CDR1 MNHEY, CDR2 SMNVEV (reference sequence). The CDR3 contains 15 residues. Here the CDR3 reads CASSLRDRNSYEQYF. The CDR3 DNA reads as TGTGCCAGCAGTCTACGGGACAGGAACTCCTACGAGCAGTACTTC.

This clonotype was picked up a small number of times. J is TRBJ2-7 and V is TRBV20-1; D is ambiguous. Germline CDR1 reads DFQATT; CDR2 reads SNEGSKA (reference sequence). Trimming took 3 bases from V and 4 from J, leaving 7 bases between them. The CDR3 is 11 residues long. DNA for the CDR3: TGCAGTGCTAGTCCGGAGTACGAGCAGTACTTC. Protein: CSASPEYEQYF.

The chain links TRBV9 to TRBJ2-5, with TRBD2 identical over 14 bases. The CDR3 runs 16 residues. The J segment lost 3 bases and the V segment lost 3 bases, leaving 4 bases of the junction unmatched. Germline CDR1 is SGDLS and CDR2 is YYNGEE. The DNA of the CDR3 is TGTGCCAGCAGCGCCAGGGGACTAGCGGGAGAAGAGACCCAGTACTTC. This sequence encodes CASSARGLAGEETQYF.

This clonotype was observed many times. The V and J genes are TRBV7-9 and TRBJ1-6; D remains unclear. V lost 3 bases and J lost 7, with 10 bases in between. Germline-derived CDR1 and CDR2 are SEHNR and FQNEAQ (reference sequence). The CDR3 has 14 amino acids. The CDR3 region has the DNA TGTGCCAGCAGCTTGGGTTTTAGAAATTCACCCCTCCACTTT. The encoded protein is CASSLGFRNSPLHF. The complete variable domain, with remaining parts taken from reference TRBV7-9 and TRBJ1-6, reads DTGVSQNPRHKITKRGQNVTFRCDPISEHNRLYWYRQTLGQGPEFLTYFQNEAQLEKSRLLSDRFSAERPKGSFSTLEIQRTEQGDSAMYLCASSLGFRNSPLHFGNGTRLTVT.

The chain carries TRBV5-5 and TRBJ2-5; D not certain. The CDR3 totals 14 residues. V lost 4 bases and J 1 base, leaving 11 bases between the germline ends. The germline gives CDR1 SGHKS, CDR2 YYEKEE (reference sequence). CDR3 sequence reads: CASSTLTGQETQYF. Here the CDR3 DNA reads TGTGCCAGCAGCACCCTGACCGGCCAAGAGACCCAGTACTTC.

The chain joins TRBV4-2 to TRBJ1-5; D is undetermined. This CDR3 spans 15 amino acids. Per the germline V gene, CDR1 is LGHNA and CDR2 is YNFKEQ. The V gene lost 3 bases and the J gene lost 2 bases, with 11 bases spanning the gap. This chain's CDR3 is CASSQTLGGNQPQHF. In nucleotides, the CDR3 is TGTGCCAGCAGCCAGACCTTGGGTGGCAATCAGCCCCAGCATTTT.

The gene calls are TRBV15 and TRBJ2-5; tentative D call: TRBD2 (5 bases). Germline V gene sequence: CDR1 LNHNV, CDR2 YYDKDF (reference sequence). V shed 2 bases and J shed 5 bases, with 12 bases lying between them. The CDR3 has 14 amino acids. The CDR3 nucleotides read TGTGCCACCAGCAGACTAGCAGAGTTGGAGACCCAGTACTTC. Residues: CATSRLAELETQYF.

This clonotype was counted at least ten times. The chain recombines TRBV12-3 or TRBV12-4 with TRBJ1-1; D might be TRBD1 (6 bases). The CDR3 has 13 amino acids. Trimming cost V 5 bases and J 10 bases, with 17 bases left between them. CDR3 in amino acids: CASSVSRDIGAFF. The CDR3 DNA follows: TGTGCCAGCAGTGTAAGCCGGGACATCGGAGCTTTCTTT.

This clonotype was counted between two and nine times. The chain carries TRBV19 and TRBJ2-1; 10 bases are a match to TRBD1. The CDR3 loop spans 12 amino acids. V was clipped by 10 bases and J by 13 bases; unmatched bases: 10. Per the germline V gene, CDR1 is LNHDA and CDR2 is SQIVND (reference sequence). The CDR3 coding sequence is TGTGCCACTACACCAGGACAGGGGGTTCAGTTCTTC. Translation gives CATTPGQGVQFF.

Comments on this clonotype: An end of the junction differs from the germline gene, which may be a read error. V usage is TRBV28 and J usage is TRBJ2-1, with 9 bases matching TRBD1. The CDR3 length is 14 residues. Germline CDR1 and CDR2: MDHEN and SYDVKM. The CDR3 protein is CTSRPGQGYNEQFF. The CDR3 DNA follows: TGTACCAGCAGACCGGGACAGGGCTACAATGAGCAGTTCTTC.

The chain has TRBV6-1 and TRBJ2-3, with 7 bases aligning to TRBD2. Germline assignment: CDR1 MNHNS and CDR2 SASEGT. The junction had 11 bases not matched to a gene; V was cut back by 2 bases and J by 6 bases. The CDR3 extends over 16 amino acids. The CDR3 sequence is CASSESPLAAGDTQYF. CDR3 in DNA: TGTGCCAGCAGTGAATCCCCCCTAGCGGCTGGGGATACGCAGTATTTT.

The V call is TRBV27, the J call TRBJ1-6; D unresolved. Looked up from germline, CDR1 is MNHEY and CDR2 is SMNVEV (reference sequence). The CDR3 runs 14 residues. V lost 7 bases and J lost 7, with 14 bases in between. CDR3 bases: TGTGCCAGCAACCGGTTGCAAAGGAATTCACCCCTCCACTTT. It is translated as CASNRLQRNSPLHF.

The chain combines TRBV24-1 with TRBJ1-1; D uncertain. Trimming took 9 bases from V and 1 from J, leaving 11 bases between them. CDR3 size: 13 residues. Germline loops: CDR1 KGHDR, CDR2 SFDVKD. This CDR3 is CATSRAENTEAFF. CDR3 sequence (DNA): TGTGCCACCTCGAGGGCTGAGAACACTGAAGCTTTCTTT.

The genes are TRBV6-5 and TRBJ2-3, with D possibly being TRBD2 (6 bases). V was shortened by 2 bases and J by 5 bases, with 26 bases between the two germline ends. Per the germline V gene, CDR1 is MNHEY and CDR2 is SVGAGI. The length of the CDR3 is 19 residues. CDR3 residues: CASSYASSKRRASLDTQYF. CDR3 DNA sequence: TGTGCCAGCAGTTACGCTTCCTCCAAGAGGAGGGCCTCGTTAGATACGCAGTATTTT.

This clonotype was seen a handful of times. The chain carries TRBV6-1 and TRBJ2-1; TRBD2 matches at 10 bases. The junction had 11 bases not matched to a gene; V was cut back by 0 bases and J by 9 bases. Germline CDR1 MNHNS, CDR2 SASEGT. The CDR3 covers 17 residues. The CDR3 DNA reads as TGTGCCAGCAGTGAAGCGTCTAGCGGGAGAATTCGTGGTGAGCAGTTCTTC. This encodes CASSEASSGRIRGEQFF.

This clonotype occurred many times. The chain carries TRBV5-5 and TRBJ2-1; perhaps TRBD2 as D (5 bases). CDR3 length: 15 residues. Germline V gene lookup returns CDR1 SGHKS and CDR2 YYEKEE (reference sequence). V lost 1 base and J 2 bases, leaving 10 bases between the germline ends. CDR3 DNA: TGTGCCAGCAGCTTGAGTTCCGGGACCTACAATGAGCAGTTCTTC. This codes for CASSLSSGTYNEQFF. Based on the CDR3 plus reference TRBV5-5 and TRBJ2-1, the full variable domain is DAGVTQSPTHLIKTRGQQVTLRCSPISGHKSVSWYQQVLGQGPQFIFQYYEKEERGRGNFPDRFSARQFPNYSSELNVNALLLGDSALYLCASSLSSGTYNEQFFGPGTRLTVL.

This clonotype was seen more than once but under ten times. The V and J genes are TRBV20-1 and TRBJ2-1; weak D call: TRBD2 (5 bases). The V gene lost 1 base and the J gene lost 8 bases, with 12 bases spanning the gap. The CDR3 is made up of 13 amino acids. The V gene's germline CDR1 is DFQATT and CDR2 SNEGSKA (reference sequence). Written as DNA, the CDR3 is TGCAGTGCTAGAGTTAGCGCGATCGATGAGCAGTTCTTC. Translation gives CSARVSAIDEQFF.